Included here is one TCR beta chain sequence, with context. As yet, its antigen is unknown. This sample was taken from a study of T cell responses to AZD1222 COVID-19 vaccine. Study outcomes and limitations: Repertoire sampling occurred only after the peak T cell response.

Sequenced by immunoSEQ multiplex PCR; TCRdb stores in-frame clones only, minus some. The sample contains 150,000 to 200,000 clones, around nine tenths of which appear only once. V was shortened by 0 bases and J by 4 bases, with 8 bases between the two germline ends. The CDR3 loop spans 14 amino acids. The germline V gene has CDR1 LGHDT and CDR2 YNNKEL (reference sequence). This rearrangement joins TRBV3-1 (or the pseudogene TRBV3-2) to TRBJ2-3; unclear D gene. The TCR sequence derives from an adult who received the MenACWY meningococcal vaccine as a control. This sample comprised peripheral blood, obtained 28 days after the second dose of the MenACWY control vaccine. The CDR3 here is CASSQDLRSDTQYF. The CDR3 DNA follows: TGTGCCAGCAGCCAAGATTTGCGCTCAGATACGCAGTATTTT.